This TCR beta chain was documented in a study of shared clonotypes between healthy human individuals. About the study: A couple of women and three men aged 18 to 49 made up the donors.

Looked up from germline, CDR1 is WSHSY and CDR2 is SAAADI. The V gene end was trimmed by 0 bases and the J gene end by 0 bases; junction bases not matched to a gene: 1. The CDR3 totals 15 residues. Clones were sequenced by immunoSEQ multiplex PCR, and TCRdb holds only the in-frame ones, with some missing. The table lists roughly 2.4 million clones, approximately 96% of them singletons. The chain employs TRBV10-2 and TRBJ1-1, with 7 bases identical to TRBD1. Material for sequencing was naive CD4+ T cells sorted from blood. The subset here: CD45RA+ positively selected. This sequence originates from a man younger than 35 in good health. This chain's CDR3 is CASSESDRVNTEAFF. As DNA, the CDR3 is TGCGCCAGCAGTGAGTCAGACAGGGTGAACACTGAAGCTTTCTTT.